These 27 T cell receptor beta chains share one sample of origin, sequenced in a study of blood T cells in healthy people across ages. The authors ran a second PCR of 7 to 11 cycles using a sample-barcoded 5' primer and a J-beta primer mix. MiXCR, run by TCRdb on the 5' RACE reads, gives a single entry per CDR3 protein. The sample holds hundreds of thousands of distinct CDR3 sequences, roughly 25% seen once. A further study also used this sample, focusing on T cells of mothers and their children.

The sequenced sample was blood. Source of these receptors: a boy between 10 and 17 years old in good health.

This clonotype has a handful of counts. The chain links TRBV20-1 to TRBJ1-2; 8 bases line up with TRBD1. V gave up 6 bases and J gave up 0 bases; unmatched junction bases: 6. The CDR3 covers 14 residues. The germline V gene encodes CDR1 DFQATT and CDR2 SNEGSKA (reference sequence). Here the CDR3 DNA reads TGCAGTGCCATCCGGGACAGGCCTAACTATGGCTACACCTTC. It encodes CSAIRDRPNYGYTF.

The J gene is TRBJ2-7, the V gene TRBV5-1; tentatively, D is TRBD1 or TRBD2 (6 bases each). The germline V gene encodes CDR1 SGHRS and CDR2 YFSETQ. The CDR3 length is 14 residues. V lost 3 bases and J 4 bases, leaving 14 bases between the germline ends. As DNA, the CDR3 is TGCGCCAGCAGCTCGGGGGACAAACCTTACGAGCAGTACGTC. Protein: CASSSGDKPYEQYV.

The chain uses TRBV25-1 and TRBJ2-7, with 7 bases lining up with TRBD1. The germline V gene has CDR1 MGHDK and CDR2 SYGVNS. The CDR3 runs to 14 residues. V shed 11 bases and J 5 bases; nucleotides not matched to a gene: 15. CDR3 region: CAPDQGQRSHEQYF. DNA of the CDR3: TGTGCCCCCGACCAGGGACAGAGATCACACGAGCAGTACTTC.

The V gene is TRBV7-9, the J gene TRBJ2-5; maybe TRBD1 (5 bases). TRBJ2-1 explains the end of the DNA better; the J call may be wrong. From germline, CDR1 is SEHNR and CDR2 FQNEAQ (reference sequence). The CDR3 runs 13 residues. This CDR3 reads CASSSPRADEQFF. Written as DNA, the CDR3 is TGTGCCAGCAGCTCCCCCAGGGCAGACGAGCAGTTCTTC.

The chain links TRBV7-9 to TRBJ1-6; 9 positions agree with TRBD1. V gave up 5 bases and J gave up 7 bases; unmatched junction bases: 3. The CDR3 runs to 14 residues. CDR1 and CDR2 (germline): SEHNR, FQNEAQ (reference sequence). In DNA form, the CDR3 reads TGTGCCAGCAGCCGGGGGACAGGGAATTCACCCCTCCACTTT. This translates into CASSRGTGNSPLHF.

This clonotype was detected only a few times. V and J are TRBV6-4 and TRBJ2-2; TRBD2 might be the D (5 bases). The V end was cut by 10 bases, the J end by 5 bases, with 14 bases between. Germline V gives CDR1 MRHNA, CDR2 SNTAGT. The CDR3 is 13 amino acids. CDR3 bases: TGTGCCACCCCCACGGGGAATACCGGGGAGCTGTTTTTT. Translation: CATPTGNTGELFF.

V gene TRBV29-1 combines with J gene TRBJ2-7; the D is unclear. Germline CDR1 and CDR2: SQVTM and ANQGSEA. Trimming stripped 5 bases from V and 1 base from J, with 12 bases between. The CDR3 consists of 13 residues. The CDR3 reads CSVSPGVSYEQYF. DNA for the CDR3: TGCAGCGTTTCCCCAGGAGTTTCCTACGAGCAGTACTTC.

The rearrangement uses TRBV5-1 and TRBJ2-5; D is unresolved. The DNA end is a closer match to TRBJ2-1, so the J assignment may be wrong. CDR1 is SGHRS and CDR2 is YFSETQ in the germline V gene. This CDR3 region has 15 residues. The DNA of the CDR3 is TGCGCCAGCAGCTTGGTGGCGGAGACCTACAATGAGCAGTTCTTC. Translated: CASSLVAETYNEQFF.

The rearrangement joins TRBV12-3 or TRBV12-4 to TRBJ1-6; D may be TRBD1 (5 bases). The V gene lost 5 bases and the J gene lost 4 bases, with 15 bases spanning the gap. CDR3 length: 16 amino acids. This CDR3 reads CASSPGGGKYNSPLHF. The CDR3 nucleotides are TGTGCCAGCAGTCCCGGGGGAGGGAAATATAATTCACCCCTCCACTTT.

V is TRBV20-1 and J is TRBJ1-1; the D is unclear. The CDR3 runs to 11 residues. V lost 3 bases to trimming and J lost 4 bases, with 6 bases between them. Germline V gene lookup returns CDR1 DFQATT and CDR2 SNEGSKA (reference sequence). CDR3 sequence: CSARPGTEAFF. For the CDR3, the DNA is TGCAGTGCTAGGCCAGGCACTGAAGCTTTCTTT.

This clonotype was counted only a few times. A clone one base away is much larger, so this may be a read error. The V gene is TRBV7-9, the J gene TRBJ1-1; D uncertain. In germline, CDR1 is SEHNR, CDR2 FQNEAQ (reference sequence). The CDR3 runs to 13 residues. Trimming cost V 0 bases and J 3 bases, with 5 bases left between them. For the CDR3, the DNA is TGTGCCAGCAGCTTAGCAGGGCACACTGAAGCTTTCTTT. Its protein product is CASSLAGHTEAFF.

The chain recombines TRBV2 with TRBJ1-5; tentative D call: TRBD1 (5 bases). Trimming took off 8 bases at V and 1 base at J, with 9 bases between the two ends. The germline V gene has CDR1 SNHLY and CDR2 FYNNEI. The CDR3 runs 13 residues. CDR3 nucleotides: TGTGCCAGCGGGGCGACAAGCAATCAGCCCCAGCATTTT. Amino acid sequence: CASGATSNQPQHF.

The rearrangement joins TRBV5-1 to TRBJ1-2, with D perhaps matching TRBD1 (5 bases). The CDR3 runs to 19 residues. V dropped 3 bases and J dropped 7 bases, with 31 bases sitting between them. Germline values: CDR1 SGHRS, CDR2 YFSETQ. CDR3 amino acids: CASSSREGVLPVRGVGYTF. The DNA for the CDR3 is TGCGCCAGCAGCTCACGGGAAGGGGTCCTCCCTGTCAGAGGTGTTGGCTACACCTTC.

The table lists this clonotype with a few counts. The rearrangement uses TRBV20-1 and TRBJ2-7; tentatively, D is TRBD1 (5 bases). The CDR3 length is 15 residues. V lost 3 bases to trimming and J lost 4 bases, with 19 bases between them. Per germline, CDR1 DFQATT and CDR2 SNEGSKA (reference sequence). CDR3 sequence reads: CSASLVGRPPYEQYF. In DNA form, the CDR3 reads TGCAGTGCTAGTTTGGTGGGGCGCCCCCCTTACGAGCAGTACTTC.

The rearrangement joins TRBV20-1 to TRBJ1-3, with D perhaps TRBD1 (5 bases). CDR1 is DFQATT and CDR2 is SNEGSKA in the germline V gene (reference sequence). Trimming removed 3 bases at V and 9 bases at J, with 18 bases between. This CDR3 comprises 14 residues. As DNA, the CDR3 is TGCAGTGCTAGTGGAGGCGGCCGTGGGGGCACCATATATTTT. Protein sequence: CSASGGGRGGTIYF.

In this sample, this clonotype turned up a few times. The DNA for the CDR3 is TGTGCCAGCAGCGCCCCAGGGATCTATGGCTACACCTTC. Its translation is CASSAPGIYGYTF. This rearrangement joins TRBV7-9 to TRBJ1-2, with a weak D call TRBD1 (5 bases). CDR1 and CDR2 from the germline V gene are SEHNR and FQNEAQ (reference sequence). V was shortened by 5 bases and J by 4 bases, with 11 bases between the two germline ends. The CDR3 has 13 amino acids.

This clonotype was seen a handful of times. The chain carries TRBV7-8 and TRBJ2-7, with D tentatively TRBD1 (6 bases). This CDR3 is 17 amino acids long. V was pared by 5 bases and J by 4 bases, with 24 bases between. Germline values: CDR1 SGHVS, CDR2 FQNEAQ. The CDR3 spells CASSPSYPDRREYEQYF. In DNA, the CDR3 is TGTGCCAGCAGCCCCTCCTACCCTGACAGGCGAGAATACGAGCAGTACTTC.

This chain uses TRBV2 with TRBJ2-5; either TRBD1 or TRBD2 may supply D (5 bases each). The assigned J gene may be wrong: the sequence end matches TRBJ2-1 better. The germline V gene has CDR1 SNHLY and CDR2 FYNNEI. This CDR3 region has 14 residues. This chain's CDR3 is CASTLMGVNNEQFF. The CDR3 DNA reads as TGTGCCAGCACCCTGATGGGGGTAAACAATGAGCAGTTCTTC.

This sequence joins TRBV10-2 and TRBJ2-7; unclear D gene. CDR1 and CDR2 from the germline V gene are WSHSY and SAAADI. The CDR3 runs 15 residues. Trimming cost V 3 bases and J 0 bases, with 12 bases left between them. CDR3 coding DNA: TGCGCCAGCAGTGATGGCAGCCCGAGCTCCTACGAGCAGTACGTC. This gives the protein CASSDGSPSSYEQYV.

This chain links TRBV5-1 with TRBJ2-1, with 10 nucleotides matching TRBD2. Germline V gives CDR1 SGHRS, CDR2 YFSETQ. There are 16 residues in the CDR3. With V trimmed by 2 bases and J by 4 bases, 6 bases remained unmatched. CDR3 sequence: CASSFSGGLLYNEQFF. The CDR3 DNA sequence: TGCGCCAGCAGCTTTAGCGGGGGGTTGTTATACAATGAGCAGTTCTTC.

The chain joins TRBV28 to TRBJ2-3, with TRBD2 identical over 16 bases. Per germline, CDR1 MDHEN and CDR2 SYDVKM. Trimming at V came to 6 bases and at J to 5 bases, leaving 14 bases not matched to a gene. CDR3 size: 19 residues. CDR3 DNA sequence: TGTGCCAGCAGCTCAAAGGAGGGACTAGCGGGGGGGCTTGAAGATACGCAGTATTTT. This encodes CASSSKEGLAGGLEDTQYF.

This clonotype was counted between two and nine times. The V and J genes are TRBV28 and TRBJ1-5; D not certain. Germline assignment: CDR1 MDHEN and CDR2 SYDVKM. The CDR3 runs to 15 residues. The V and J ends lost 3 bases and 1 base respectively, with 10 bases between them. The CDR3 sequence: CASSFPSASNQPQHF. The CDR3 coding sequence is TGTGCCAGCAGTTTCCCTTCGGCAAGCAATCAGCCCCAGCATTTT. Full variable domain (missing parts from reference TRBV28 and TRBJ1-5): DVKVTQSSRYLVKRTGEKVFLECVQDMDHENMFWYRQDPGLGLRLIYFSYDVKMKEKGDIPEGYSVSREKKERFSLILESASTNQTSMYLCASSFPSASNQPQHFGDGTRLSIL.

The V gene is TRBV27, the J gene TRBJ2-1; D uncertain. The germline V and J ends were trimmed by 2 bases and 0 bases, with 8 bases remaining between them. There are 15 residues in the CDR3. Germline CDR1 reads MNHEY; CDR2 reads SMNVEV (reference sequence). This chain's CDR3 is CASSLGPLSYNEQFF. DNA of the CDR3: TGTGCCAGCAGTTTAGGGCCCCTCTCCTACAATGAGCAGTTCTTC.

This clonotype turned up a few times. The chain employs TRBV2 and TRBJ2-4; D unresolved. The length of the CDR3 is 15 residues. The V gene lost 2 bases and the J gene lost 1 base, with 9 bases spanning the gap. Germline CDR1 reads SNHLY; CDR2 reads FYNNEI. The CDR3 loop reads CASSERILAKNIQYF. DNA for the CDR3: TGTGCCAGCAGTGAACGGATCCTGGCCAAAAACATTCAGTACTTC.

The rearrangement joins TRBV7-9 to TRBJ1-3; D unclear. V was clipped by 3 bases and J by 0 bases, with 9 bases between them. Germline V lookup: CDR1 SEHNR, CDR2 FQNEAQ (reference sequence). This CDR3 is 15 amino acids long. The chain's CDR3 is CASSLGEISGNTIYF. The DNA of the CDR3 is TGTGCCAGCAGCTTGGGTGAAATCTCTGGAAACACCATATATTTT.

CDR3 loop: CASSPGSGTNVLTF. The CDR3 DNA is TGTGCCAGCAGCCCCGGTTCGGGGACCAACGTCCTGACTTTC. The chain uses TRBV7-3 and TRBJ2-6; a possible D gene is TRBD2 (5 bases). V was pared by 5 bases and J by 8 bases, with 13 bases between. The CDR3 is 14 amino acids. CDR1 is SGHTA and CDR2 is FQGTGA in the germline V gene.

The chain joins TRBV7-9 to TRBJ2-7, with 7 bases lining up with TRBD1. Germline V gives CDR1 SEHNR, CDR2 FQNEAQ (reference sequence). Unmatched junction bases numbered 8, after V lost 3 bases and J lost 3 bases. The CDR3 is 15 amino acids. CDR3 DNA: TGTGCCAGCAGCTTCCTGACAGGGCAAGACTACGAGCAGTACTTC. It codes for CASSFLTGQDYEQYF.